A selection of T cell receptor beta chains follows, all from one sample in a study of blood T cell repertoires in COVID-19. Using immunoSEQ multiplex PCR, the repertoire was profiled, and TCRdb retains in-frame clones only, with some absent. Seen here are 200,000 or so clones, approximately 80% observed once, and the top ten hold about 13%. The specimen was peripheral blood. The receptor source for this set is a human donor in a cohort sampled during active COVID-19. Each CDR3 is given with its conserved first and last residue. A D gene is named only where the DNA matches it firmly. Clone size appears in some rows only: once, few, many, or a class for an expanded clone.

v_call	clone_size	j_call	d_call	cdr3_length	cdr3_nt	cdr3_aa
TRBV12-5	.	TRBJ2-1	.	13	TGTGCTAGTGGCAAGGGGCTTTTAAATGAGCAGTTCTTC	CASGKGLLNEQFF
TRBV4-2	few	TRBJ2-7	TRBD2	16	TGTGCCAGCAGCCAAGACCGGACTAGCGGCCCCTACGAGCAGTACTTC	CASSQDRTSGPYEQYF
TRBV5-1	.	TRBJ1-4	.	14	TGCGCCAGCAGTCAGGAAACAACTAATGAAAAACTGTTTTTT	CASSQETTNEKLFF
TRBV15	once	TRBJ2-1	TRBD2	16	TGTGCCACCAGCATAGGCCTAGCGGGAGGTCGCAATGAGCAGTTCTTC	CATSIGLAGGRNEQFF
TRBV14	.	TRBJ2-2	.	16	TGTGCCAGCAGCCAAGCTTATATGAGTAACACCGGGGAGCTGTTTTTT	CASSQAYMSNTGELFF
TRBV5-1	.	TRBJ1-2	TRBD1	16	TGCGCCAGCAGCTTTACGGGACAGGGAGCTAACTATGGCTACACCTTC	CASSFTGQGANYGYTF
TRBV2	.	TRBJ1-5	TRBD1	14	TGTGCCAGCAGGGGACAGAGGGGCAATCAGCCCCAGCATTTT	CASRGQRGNQPQHF
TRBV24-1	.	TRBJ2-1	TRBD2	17	TGTGCCACCAGTGACCTCCGACTAGCGGGAGGCGTCAATGAGCAGTTCTTC	CATSDLRLAGGVNEQFF
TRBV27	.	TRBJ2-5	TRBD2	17	TGTGCCAGCAGACGCGGCGGGAGGGGTTCGGACGGCGAGACCCAGTACTTC	CASRRGGRGSDGETQYF
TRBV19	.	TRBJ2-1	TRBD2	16	TGTGCCAGCGCGGCTGGCGGGAGGGCGTCCTACAATGAGCAGTTCTTC	CASAAGGRASYNEQFF